The source of this T cell receptor beta chain is a study of T cell responses to AZD1222 COVID-19 vaccine (TCRdb year 2021). About the full investigation: TCR sequencing was performed for approximately 240 trial participants, of whom about 200 were given two doses of AZD1222 and around 25 were given two doses of MenACWY control vaccine. Trial participants were enrolled into age subgroups of 18-55, 56-69 and 70-plus years, which contained about 150, 28 and 57 TCR-sequenced participants, respectively.

The CDR3 regions of human TCRbeta chains were subjected to immunosequencing. In the authors' own workflow: TCRs in the repertoires were compared against a reference library of SARS-CoV-2-specific TCRs that had been generated with the MIRA antigen-specificity platform. Breadth was defined as the fraction of unique TCRs that were SARS-CoV-2-associated, and depth was defined as the fraction of total T cells that were SARS-CoV-2-associated. Each spike-specific TCR was assigned to its reactive spike region and to a CD4 or CD8 class using the MIRA data. Log10-transformed breadth and depth values were compared by one-way ANOVA with Sidak's multiple comparisons tests. Imported from immuneACCESS, the table was reduced by TCRdb to in-frame sequences with V and J called. These copies leave out some clones; in studies compared against another copy, an unresolved V gene accounts for under half, and the cause of the remainder is not known. V and J calls and clone size come straight from that table; D and trimming were deduced from the DNA. This sample is represented by tens of thousands of clones; around 91% of them were singletons. Less than 5.5% of the sample lies in the top ten.

The sample's time point label, decoded: baseline before first vaccination. What this sample's treatment or condition label stands for: meningococcal conjugate vaccine given as trial control. Vaccinee samples were obtained from the UK trials COV001 and COV002, which included a single-blind randomized controlled phase 2/3 trial of AZD1222 (ChAdOx1 nCoV-19) in healthy adults. For TCRbeta chain sequencing, PBMC samples were collected from trial participants at day 0 and at day 28 after the second dose. Overall study outcomes, separate from this receptor: Reportedly, almost half of the unique spike-specific TCRs recognized epitopes lying outside the regions that are mutated in the B.1.351 and B.1.1.7 variants. Conclusions about previously exposed vaccinees are limited, since just six or seven AZD1222 recipients were seropositive for SARS-CoV-2 at baseline. Most participants were white British and females outnumbered males, and the authors suggested that clonal diversity may have been underestimated. The whole spike protein was spanned by vaccine-associated CD4 TCRs, and dominant responses were seen in regions 160-218 and 743-854. Because no day 14 peak-response samples were available, repertoires were characterized only after the peak T cell response. In the small 56-69-year group, the increase in depth fell short of significance, most likely because of low power. After two AZD1222 doses, spike-specific TCR breadth and depth were significantly higher than at day 0 and than in MenACWY recipients.

Trimming takes 9 bases from V and 2 bases from J, and the germline ends sit 14 bases apart. The CDR3 numbers 14 residues from cysteine through phenylalanine. Only the CDR3 portion is preserved as DNA: 42 bases, with reading frame beginning at the first base. CDR1 MDHEN and CDR2 SYDVKM are derived from the germline V gene. In regard to this clone: Its antigen has not been determined. Per-base qualities were not stored, and no clone one base away is much larger.

The chain uses TRBV28 and TRBJ1-5; a tentative D call is TRBD1 (5 bases match). This sample comprised peripheral blood, obtained on day 0 of MenACWY control vaccination. This clonotype originated in an adult in good health. CDR3 reads: CASGLAGGNQPQHF. The nucleotides are TGTGCCAGTGGACTCGCGGGGGGCAATCAGCCCCAGCATTTT.